The 31 T cell receptor beta chains given below trace back to one sample, sequenced in a study of shared clonotypes between healthy human individuals. Assay: immunoSEQ multiplex PCR; the TCRdb copy retains only in-frame clones and omits some. The data contain approximately 2.5 million clones, 93% of them singletons. The sample comprised naive CD4+ T cells from PBMCs. Regarding subset: CD45RA+ positively selected. The receptors come from a man between 18 and 35 years old in good health. Some clones in this sample may be carry-over from other donors' samples.

The V and J genes are TRBV5-1 and TRBJ2-1; possible D gene TRBD2, 7 bases. The V end was cut by 3 bases, the J end by 2 bases, with 12 bases between. The CDR3 contains 15 residues. The germline gives CDR1 SGHRS, CDR2 YFSETQ. As DNA, the CDR3 is TGCGCCAGCAGCTGGGGGGCGGGAGCCTACAATGAGCAGTTCTTC. This encodes CASSWGAGAYNEQFF.

V is TRBV25-1 and J is TRBJ2-5; 7 nucleotides agree with TRBD2. The CDR3 has 13 amino acids. Per the germline V gene, CDR1 is MGHDK and CDR2 is SYGVNS. The V segment lost 8 bases and the J segment 5 bases; nucleotides outside the gene matches: 8. Written as DNA, the CDR3 is TGTGCCAGCCTGTCTTGGGGGGGGGAGACCCAGTACTTC. It encodes CASLSWGGETQYF.

The chain links TRBV19 to TRBJ1-4; D uncertain. The germline V and J ends were trimmed by 0 bases and 4 bases, with 15 bases remaining between them. The CDR3 contains 17 residues. The germline V gene encodes CDR1 LNHDA and CDR2 SQIVND (reference sequence). The CDR3 loop reads CASSIEGGLRSNEKLFF. The CDR3 DNA sequence: TGTGCCAGTAGTATAGAGGGCGGACTGCGAAGTAATGAAAAACTGTTTTTT.

The rearrangement uses TRBV2 and TRBJ1-2; D remains unclear. Trimming cost V 10 bases and J 2 bases, with 17 bases left between them. Germline CDR1 SNHLY, CDR2 FYNNEI. The length of the CDR3 is 14 residues. The CDR3 DNA is TGTGCCACCTCAGGTTCTCGAGCAAACTATGGCTACACCTTC. Encoded protein: CATSGSRANYGYTF.

This chain joins TRBV28 and TRBJ1-1; TRBD1 agrees at 9 bases. CDR3 length equals 15 residues. J was trimmed by 1 base and V by 6 bases; bases with no gene match: 6. In germline, CDR1 is MDHEN, CDR2 SYDVKM. CDR3 sequence reads: CASRDRTGANTEAFF. The CDR3 DNA reads as TGTGCCAGCAGAGATCGGACAGGGGCGAACACTGAAGCTTTCTTT.

Turning to this clone: Distinct nucleotide sequences in the sample also encode this CDR3. This chain links TRBV28 with TRBJ1-1; D is undetermined. Germline V lookup: CDR1 MDHEN, CDR2 SYDVKM. The germline V and J ends were trimmed by 6 bases and 0 bases, with 2 bases remaining between them. The CDR3 has 11 amino acids. In DNA form, the CDR3 reads TGTGCCAGCAGAGTGAACACTGAAGCTTTCTTT. Protein: CASRVNTEAFF.

This chain joins TRBV11-2 and TRBJ2-1, with D hard to call. Germline CDR1 and CDR2: SGHAT and FQNNGV. The CDR3 sequence is 13 residues long. V lost 5 bases and J 14 bases, leaving 19 bases between the germline ends. The CDR3 coding sequence is TGTGCCAGCAGCGATCCTGTAGGGCAGGCGAAGTTCTTC. This codes for CASSDPVGQAKFF.

This rearrangement joins TRBV9 to TRBJ2-5; no reliable D call. Between the trimmed V and J ends, which lost 0 bases and 4 bases, there was a span of 10 bases. Germline CDR1 SGDLS, CDR2 YYNGEE. The CDR3 loop spans 14 amino acids. CDR3 DNA sequence: TGTGCCAGCAGCGTAGGCGTCGGAGCAGAGACCCAGTACTTC. Its translation: CASSVGVGAETQYF.

The genes are TRBV9 and TRBJ2-3, with a tentative D call TRBD2 (6 bases). Germline CDR1 SGDLS, CDR2 YYNGEE. This CDR3 has 16 residues. Trimming cost V 4 bases and J 2 bases, with 17 bases left between them. This CDR3 reads CASSPQGGVYTDTQYF. CDR3 nucleotide sequence: TGTGCCAGCAGCCCCCAGGGCGGGGTATACACAGATACGCAGTATTTT.

The chain employs TRBV27 and TRBJ1-6, with 8 bases lining up with TRBD1. V lost 3 bases and J lost 9; bases outside the gene matches: 1. Per germline, CDR1 MNHEY and CDR2 SMNVEV (reference sequence). The CDR3 is made up of 13 amino acids. CDR3: CASSFGQGSPLHF. CDR3 sequence (DNA): TGTGCCAGCAGTTTCGGACAGGGTTCACCCCTCCACTTT.

Points on this clone: The identical CDR3 is also encoded by other nucleotide sequences in the sample. The chain has TRBV5-1 and TRBJ2-3; D remains unclear. The CDR3 has 14 amino acids. V lost 1 base, J lost 4 bases, and 10 bases lay in between. Germline lookup yields CDR1 SGHRS and CDR2 YFSETQ. This CDR3 reads CASSLTPGPDTQYF. As DNA, the CDR3 is TGCGCCAGCAGCTTGACCCCGGGCCCAGATACGCAGTATTTT. Together with reference TRBV5-1 and TRBJ2-3, the CDR3 gives the full variable domain: KAGVTQTPRYLIKTRGQQVTLSCSPISGHRSVSWYQQTPGQGLQFLFEYFSETQRNKGNFPGRFSGRQFSNSRSEMNVSTLELGDSALYLCASSLTPGPDTQYFGPGTRLTVL.

V gene TRBV9 combines with J gene TRBJ2-1; 13 nucleotides match TRBD2. Germline V gene sequence: CDR1 SGDLS, CDR2 YYNGEE. The ends lost 2 bases at V and 5 bases at J; junction bases unmatched: 7. The CDR3 length is 17 residues. CDR3 loop: CASSVSGGTSGNNEQFF. CDR3 DNA sequence: TGTGCCAGCAGCGTTAGCGGCGGGACTAGCGGGAACAATGAGCAGTTCTTC.

This chain links TRBV21-1 with TRBJ2-5; TRBD1, the D gene given by the table, was not confirmed from the DNA. TRBV21-1 is deemed a pseudogene. The CDR3 has 15 residues. CDR3 sequence (DNA): TGTGCCAGCAGCAAATTGGGACAGGGCCAAGAGACCCAGTACTTC. Residues: CASSKLGQGQETQYF.

The chain uses TRBV4-1 and TRBJ1-3, with D uncertain. Germline values: CDR1 MGHRA, CDR2 YSYEKL. The germline V and J ends were trimmed by 1 base and 0 bases, with 10 bases remaining between them. CDR3 size: 16 residues. The CDR3 DNA sequence: TGCGCCAGCAGCCAAGTGTGGGGTCTCTCTGGAAACACCATATATTTT. Protein sequence: CASSQVWGLSGNTIYF.

The V call is TRBV11-2, the J call TRBJ2-1; 8 bases agree with TRBD2. Germline V lookup: CDR1 SGHAT, CDR2 FQNNGV. The junction had 6 bases not matched to a gene; V was cut back by 4 bases and J by 4 bases. The CDR3 has 15 amino acids. DNA of the CDR3: TGTGCCAGCAGCTCGGGACTAGGCCCATACAATGAGCAGTTCTTC. It specifies CASSSGLGPYNEQFF.

The chain joins TRBV7-9 to TRBJ1-2, with 7 bases identical to TRBD1. Germline CDR1 reads SEHNR; CDR2 reads FQNEAQ (reference sequence). This CDR3 spans 15 amino acids. Trimming removed 4 bases from V and 3 bases from J; junction bases left unmatched: 8. In DNA, the CDR3 is TGTGCCAGCAGCTACGCCGGCACAGGGGACTATGGCTACACCTTC. It encodes CASSYAGTGDYGYTF.

This clone was seen more than once but under ten times. This chain uses TRBV9 with TRBJ1-5, with D tentatively TRBD1 (5 bases). Germline CDR1 SGDLS, CDR2 YYNGEE. The CDR3 loop spans 14 amino acids. Trimming took off 0 bases at V and 5 bases at J, with 9 bases between the two ends. The CDR3, as DNA: TGTGCCAGCAGCGTAGGGGTAGGGGATCAGCCCCAGCATTTT. This codes for CASSVGVGDQPQHF.

The V and J genes are TRBV5-1 and TRBJ1-1; perhaps TRBD1 as D (5 bases). The CDR3 has 16 residues. V was trimmed by 2 bases and J by 5 bases, leaving 19 bases between them. Germline loops: CDR1 SGHRS, CDR2 YFSETQ. CDR3 sequence reads: CASSFGGAQGRTEAFF. In nucleotides, the CDR3 is TGCGCCAGCAGCTTTGGAGGGGCTCAAGGGAGGACTGAAGCTTTCTTT.

This chain uses TRBV5-1 with TRBJ1-4; D gene uncertain. The germline CDR1 and CDR2 sequences are SGHRS and YFSETQ. Trimming took 0 bases from V and 0 from J, leaving 6 bases between them. The CDR3 totals 15 residues. CDR3 nucleotides: TGCGCCAGCAGCTTGGAGGCGACAACTAATGAAAAACTGTTTTTT. As protein: CASSLEATTNEKLFF.

On this clone itself: Other DNA variants within this sample encode the same CDR3. The chain is built from TRBV20-1 and TRBJ2-5, with D unclear. The CDR3 sequence is 10 residues long. Germline CDR1 DFQATT, CDR2 SNEGSKA (reference sequence). V gave up 6 bases and J gave up 4 bases, with 6 bases separating them. DNA for the CDR3: TGCAGTGCCGAGAGAGAGACCCAGTACTTC. Translating it yields CSAERETQYF.

The chain couples TRBV29-1 to TRBJ2-1; the match to TRBD2 covers 15 bases. Looked up from germline, CDR1 is SQVTM and CDR2 is ANQGSEA. Trimming took 1 base from V and 8 from J; bases not matched to a gene: 9. This CDR3 is built from 17 residues. The CDR3 DNA is TGCAGCGTTGAAGGCGGGACTAGCGGGAGGCGGGGAGATGAGCAGTTCTTC. Protein sequence: CSVEGGTSGRRGDEQFF.

This sequence joins TRBV5-1 and TRBJ2-7; 11 bases are shared with TRBD1. Germline values: CDR1 SGHRS, CDR2 YFSETQ. V shed 0 bases, J shed 0 bases, and the junction held 8 bases outside the gene matches. CDR3 length: 18 residues. Here the CDR3 reads CASSLGAGQGDSSYEQYF. The CDR3 DNA is TGCGCCAGCAGCTTGGGGGCGGGACAGGGGGACAGCTCCTACGAGCAGTACTTC.

V and J are TRBV9 and TRBJ2-1; 11 nucleotides align to TRBD2. V was pared by 5 bases and J by 3 bases, with 7 bases of the junction left unmatched. CDR3 size: 16 residues. In germline, CDR1 is SGDLS, CDR2 YYNGEE. CDR3 nucleotides: TGTGCCAGCAGTGGAGGAGGACTAGCGGGCTACAATGAGCAGTTCTTC. Translation: CASSGGGLAGYNEQFF. The full variable domain, rest sourced from reference TRBV9 and TRBJ2-1, is DSGVTQTPKHLITATGQRVTLRCSPRSGDLSVYWYQQSLDQGLQFLIQYYNGEERAKGNILERFSAQQFPDLHSELNLSSLELGDSALYFCASSGGGLAGYNEQFFGPGTRLTVL.

The rearrangement uses TRBV29-1 and TRBJ2-7, with TRBD1 identical over 7 bases. CDR1 is SQVTM and CDR2 is ANQGSEA in the germline V gene. The CDR3 loop spans 12 amino acids. The junction had 2 bases not matched to a gene; V was cut back by 4 bases and J by 2 bases. The CDR3 region is CSVGRGPYEQYF. CDR3 sequence (DNA): TGCAGCGTTGGTAGGGGGCCCTACGAGCAGTACTTC.

The chain recombines TRBV5-1 with TRBJ2-2, with 9 positions matching TRBD1. Losses at the gene ends were 4 bases for V and 4 bases for J; bases not matched to a gene: 8. The CDR3 consists of 16 residues. Germline V CDR1 and CDR2: SGHRS, YFSETQ. CDR3 residues: CASSTGTGSGTGELFF. For the CDR3, the DNA is TGCGCCAGCAGCACAGGGACAGGGTCGGGCACCGGGGAGCTGTTTTTT.

V and J are TRBV27 and TRBJ1-1; D is unclear. Trimming cost V 0 bases and J 8 bases, with 10 bases left between them. CDR1 MNHEY and CDR2 SMNVEV come from the germline V gene (reference sequence). The CDR3 loop spans 13 amino acids. Written as DNA, the CDR3 is TGTGCCAGCAGTTTATCCTGGGTATCCGAAGCTTTCTTT. Translated, it gives CASSLSWVSEAFF.

The genes are TRBV30 and TRBJ1-6; D may be TRBD1 (5 bases). This CDR3 spans 12 amino acids. V was clipped by 7 bases and J by 9 bases, with 13 bases between them. Germline V gene lookup returns CDR1 GTSNPN and CDR2 SVGIG (reference sequence). CDR3 DNA: TGTGCCTCCCAGGAGGGGTCTTCACCCCTCCACTTT. Its protein product is CASQEGSSPLHF.

This clone was detected once. This chain uses TRBV2 with TRBJ1-1, with D tentatively TRBD1 (5 bases). Germline CDR1 SNHLY, CDR2 FYNNEI. The CDR3 has 13 amino acids. Trimming took off 7 bases at V and 5 bases at J, with 14 bases between the two ends. CDR3 loop: CASTLEGWTEAFF. The CDR3 nucleotides read TGTGCCAGCACTCTAGAGGGGTGGACTGAAGCTTTCTTT.

A note on this clone: At the DNA level, this CDR3 is encoded by other sequences in the same sample as well. The genes are TRBV19 and TRBJ2-3, with 7 bases matching TRBD2. Germline V CDR1 and CDR2: LNHDA, SQIVND (reference sequence). The trim removed 8 bases at V and 1 base at J, leaving 6 bases unmatched. This CDR3 contains 14 residues. This chain's CDR3 is CASSNRGGTDTQYF. CDR3 nucleotide sequence: TGTGCCAGTTCCAACCGGGGGGGCACAGATACGCAGTATTTT.

This sequence joins TRBV6-1 and TRBJ1-4, with a possible D match to TRBD1 (6 bases). The V gene's germline CDR1 is MNHNS and CDR2 SASEGT. This CDR3 has 15 residues. The V end lost 2 bases, the J end lost 6 bases, and 13 bases lay between the germline ends. DNA for the CDR3: TGTGCCAGCAGTGAACGGGGGTGGGGGCATGAAAAACTGTTTTTT. Protein sequence: CASSERGWGHEKLFF.

This clone showed up just once. Other DNA sequences from this sample encode an identical CDR3 as well. The chain combines TRBV5-1 with TRBJ2-6, with D uncertain. The CDR3 spans 12 residues. Trimming left V 7 bases short and J 4 bases short, with 6 bases between. Germline CDR1 is SGHRS and CDR2 is YFSETQ. CDR3 sequence: CASGPGANVLTF. CDR3 DNA: TGCGCCAGCGGCCCCGGGGCCAACGTCCTGACTTTC.